The TCR beta chain under discussion was sequenced for a study of long-term antiretroviral therapy in people with HIV. General observations from the study: Within the repertoire, clones expanded before ART were dominant at all time points. Control repertoires displayed wider CDR3 length ranges than the HIV repertoires. For ART adherence, viral resistance and therapy changes, no data were available.

Turning to this clone: The antigen is not known.

Survey-level immunoSEQ v3.0 assays were run. Sequencing used immunoSEQ multiplex PCR; TCRdb keeps in-frame clones, though not all of them. The table shows about 39,000 clones, with around 88% occurring only once. Before DNA extraction, roughly 0.95-10 million cryopreserved PBMC were held in the samples. The sequences come from unsorted PBMCs, collected just before starting antiretroviral therapy. The sequence came from a woman under 30 with HIV.

CDR3 protein: CSAGGGPEQFF. The CDR3 coding sequence is TGCAGTGCCGGGGGCGGACCCGAGCAGTTCTTC. V is TRBV20-1 and J is TRBJ2-1; D possibly matches TRBD1 or TRBD2 (6 bases each). Germline V gives CDR1 DFQATT, CDR2 SNEGSKA (reference sequence). CDR3 length equals 11 residues. V lost 6 bases to trimming and J lost 10 bases, with 13 bases between them.